These 27 T cell receptor beta chains share one sample of origin, sequenced in a study of T cell repertoires in cytomegalovirus infection. TCRdb re-derived calls from the reads in MiXCR, one entry per CDR3 protein. The profile shows hundreds of thousands of distinct CDR3 sequences, approximately 24% of them singletons. The sample consisted of CD8+ T cells from PBMCs. The receptors here all came from a human donor in good health (CMV status not recorded). Some clones in this sample may be carry-over from other donors' samples.

The table lists this clonotype with a few counts. An end of the junction differs from the germline gene, which may be a read error. The chain joins TRBV2 to TRBJ2-5, with D perhaps TRBD1 or TRBD2 (7 bases each). Germline V gene sequence: CDR1 SNHLY, CDR2 FYNNEI. The CDR3 covers 14 residues. The CDR3 protein is CASSEAGTEETQYF. In DNA, the CDR3 is TGTGCCAGTAGTGAAGCGGGGACAGAAGAGACCCAGTACTTC. The full variable domain, rest sourced from reference TRBV2 and TRBJ2-5, is EPEVTQTPSHQVTQMGQEVILRCVPISNHLYFYWYRQILGQKVEFLVSFYNNEISEKSEIFDDQFSVERPDGSNFTLKIRSTKLEDSAMYFCASSEAGTEETQYFGPGTRLLVL.

The chain has TRBV29-1 and TRBJ2-5; D not certain. Trimming removed 3 bases from V and 0 bases from J, with 11 bases in between. The CDR3 loop spans 14 amino acids. Germline V gene lookup returns CDR1 SQVTM and CDR2 ANQGSEA. CDR3 sequence (DNA): TGCAGCGTTGAGGACGTAGGGTACCAAGAGACCCAGTACTTC. Protein: CSVEDVGYQETQYF.

The V gene is TRBV6-2 or TRBV6-3, the J gene TRBJ2-5; no reliable D call. The V end lost 7 bases, the J end lost 7 bases, and 19 bases lay between the germline ends. CDR1 and CDR2 (germline): MNHEY, SVGEGT. The CDR3 extends over 14 amino acids. The CDR3 sequence is CASTPVKTLGTQYF. Here the CDR3 DNA reads TGTGCCAGCACTCCCGTGAAGACCCTAGGGACCCAGTACTTC.

In this sample, this clonotype turned up a few times. V and J are TRBV6-5 and TRBJ1-1; tentatively, D is TRBD1 (5 bases). The ends were cut back, 4 bases at V and 5 bases at J, with 11 bases in the middle. Germline V gene sequence: CDR1 MNHEY, CDR2 SVGAGI. This CDR3 comprises 13 residues. Here the CDR3 reads CASSSGKGTEAFF. In DNA form, the CDR3 reads TGTGCCAGCAGTTCCGGGAAGGGGACTGAAGCTTTCTTT.

As concerns this clonotype: A much larger clone is a single base away; this may be a read error. The conserved closing phenylalanine or tryptophan is absent in this CDR3, likely reflecting a read error. In nucleotides, the CDR3 is TGTGCCAACGGATTAGGGGGCTACAATGAGCAGTTCCTC. As protein: CANGLGGYNEQFL. The V gene is TRBV2, the J gene TRBJ2-1, with D possibly TRBD1 on 6 matching bases. V lost 10 bases to trimming and J lost 3 bases, with 13 bases between them. This CDR3 is 13 amino acids long. Germline CDR1 reads SNHLY; CDR2 reads FYNNEI.

This clonotype was counted many times. V and J are TRBV7-3 and TRBJ2-3; D not resolved. The germline CDR1 and CDR2 sequences are SGHTA and FQGTGA. Trimming removed 4 bases from V and 6 bases from J, with 11 bases in between. The CDR3 is 13 residues long. CDR3 residues: CASSSPGVDTQYF. The CDR3 nucleotides read TGTGCCAGCAGCTCCCCTGGAGTGGATACGCAGTATTTT.

This clonotype was seen repeatedly, ten times or more. The J gene is TRBJ2-2, the V gene TRBV6-1; D could derive from TRBD1 or TRBD2 (6 bases each). Germline V CDR1 and CDR2: MNHNS, SASEGT. CDR3 length: 16 residues. Trimming pared 8 bases from V and 3 bases from J, leaving 19 bases between. For the CDR3, the DNA is TGTGCCAGCTCCCGGGGGCCCTTACTGGACACCGGGGAGCTGTTTTTT. It specifies CASSRGPLLDTGELFF.

In its sample, this clonotype was seen a few times. The chain combines TRBV3-1 with TRBJ2-5; no definite D call. V lost 0 bases to trimming and J lost 2 bases, with 10 bases between them. The CDR3 has 15 residues. CDR1 is LGHDT, CDR2 YNNKEL, per germline (reference sequence). In DNA, the CDR3 is TGTGCCAGCAGCCAAGATCTGGCGGTACAAGAGACCCAGTACTTC. This sequence encodes CASSQDLAVQETQYF.

Regarding this clonotype: This may be a read error, as it is one base from a much larger clone. The chain combines TRBV14 with TRBJ2-7; no clear D gene. This CDR3 is 11 amino acids long. From germline, CDR1 is SGHDN and CDR2 FVKESK. The germline V and J ends were trimmed by 0 bases and 5 bases, with 2 bases remaining between them. CDR3 DNA: TGTGCCAGCAGCCAAGAGGACGAGCAGTACTTC. The encoded protein is CASSQEDEQYF.

The chain joins TRBV20-1 to TRBJ2-1; 15 positions agree with TRBD2. This CDR3 has 17 residues. Trimming took 4 bases from V and 7 from J; bases not matched to a gene: 11. The germline V gene encodes CDR1 DFQATT and CDR2 SNEGSKA (reference sequence). The DNA of the CDR3 is TGCAGTGCTAAAGGACTAGCGGGGGGGCGGGTTGTAAATGAGCAGTTCTTC. Its protein product is CSAKGLAGGRVVNEQFF.

The V call is TRBV12-3 or TRBV12-4, the J call TRBJ2-1; 10 bases align to TRBD1. CDR3 size: 13 residues. After removal of 7 bases from V and 8 bases from J, the junction contained 5 bases not matched to a gene. The CDR3 spells CASTPGTGDEQFF. CDR3 DNA: TGTGCCAGCACCCCCGGGACAGGGGATGAGCAGTTCTTC.

V and J are TRBV6-2 or TRBV6-3 and TRBJ2-1, with D possibly being TRBD1 (6 bases). The length of the CDR3 is 20 residues. With 4 bases removed from V and 8 bases from J, the gap between germline ends came to 33 bases. CDR1 is MNHEY and CDR2 is SVGEGT in the germline V gene. The CDR3 sequence is CASSFGKTGPRQRSRDEQFF. The CDR3 DNA sequence: TGTGCCAGCAGTTTCGGTAAGACAGGACCCCGTCAGAGGTCCCGGGATGAGCAGTTCTTC.

The table lists this clonotype with a few counts. The V call is TRBV27, the J call TRBJ2-6; D is possibly TRBD2 (6 bases). Deletions cut 7 bases from V and 2 bases from J, with 12 bases between. There are 15 residues in the CDR3. The germline V gene encodes CDR1 MNHEY and CDR2 SMNVEV (reference sequence). Written as DNA, the CDR3 is TGTGCCAGCATGCGGAGGGAGGCTGGGGCCAACGTCCTGACTTTC. Translating it yields CASMRREAGANVLTF.

The chain employs TRBV29-1 and TRBJ2-3; D is possibly TRBD2 (6 bases). Germline V lookup: CDR1 SQVTM, CDR2 ANQGSEA. The CDR3 has 15 residues. V was trimmed by 8 bases and J by 2 bases, leaving 20 bases between them. Written as DNA, the CDR3 is TGCAGCTCCGGCCGGACTAATACGGACACAGATACGCAGTATTTT. It encodes CSSGRTNTDTDTQYF.

This clonotype was detected only a few times. This chain joins TRBV7-2 and TRBJ1-2; 7 bases match TRBD1. The CDR3 is 17 amino acids. The trim removed 4 bases at V and 7 bases at J, leaving 18 bases unmatched. Germline CDR1 reads SGHTA; CDR2 reads FQGNSA. The chain's CDR3 is CASSSPLTGTLYGGYTF. In nucleotides, the CDR3 is TGTGCCAGCAGCTCCCCCTTGACAGGGACCCTCTATGGTGGCTACACCTTC.

This clonotype has a count of ten or more. The chain links TRBV11-1 to TRBJ2-2; no clear D. Trimming stripped 2 bases from V and 0 bases from J, with 7 bases between. CDR3 length: 15 residues. Germline V lookup: CDR1 SGHAT, CDR2 FQDESV (reference sequence). The CDR3 DNA reads TGTGCCAGCAGCTTAAATCACGCGAACACCGGGGAGCTGTTTTTT. This gives the protein CASSLNHANTGELFF.

This clonotype has at least ten counts. V usage is TRBV5-6 and J usage is TRBJ2-1; no reliable D call. This CDR3 is built from 14 residues. Germline values: CDR1 SGHDT, CDR2 YYEEEE. Between the trimmed V and J ends, which lost 0 bases and 3 bases, there was a span of 7 bases. The CDR3 loop is CASSLGGYYNEQFF. The CDR3 DNA reads as TGTGCCAGCAGCTTGGGCGGATACTACAATGAGCAGTTCTTC. The variable domain in full, completed from reference TRBV5-6 and TRBJ2-1, reads DAGVTQSPTHLIKTRGQQVTLRCSPKSGHDTVSWYQQALGQGPQFIFQYYEEEERQRGNFPDRFSGHQFPNYSSELNVNALLLGDSALYLCASSLGGYYNEQFFGPGTRLTVL.

This clonotype was seen only a few times. The chain uses TRBV4-1 and TRBJ2-1; 9 bases align to TRBD2. The junction had 9 bases not matched to a gene; V was cut back by 3 bases and J by 6 bases. This CDR3 has 16 amino acids. Per germline, CDR1 MGHRA and CDR2 YSYEKL. CDR3 nucleotides: TGCGCCAGCAGCCAGGAGGGATTGACTAGCGGCAATGAGCAGTTCTTC. It specifies CASSQEGLTSGNEQFF.

This clonotype was seen repeatedly, ten times or more. The chain carries TRBV7-2 and TRBJ2-1, with 7 bases fitting TRBD1. Looked up from germline, CDR1 is SGHTA and CDR2 is FQGNSA. This CDR3 spans 15 amino acids. V was clipped by 3 bases and J by 4 bases; unmatched bases: 6. The CDR3 DNA is TGTGCCAGCAGCTTGAGGGACAGTCTGTACAATGAGCAGTTCTTC. Its translation is CASSLRDSLYNEQFF.

This clonotype appeared many times. This chain uses TRBV28 with TRBJ1-5; D gene unclear. CDR1 and CDR2 (germline): MDHEN, SYDVKM. The CDR3 spans 12 residues. The V gene lost 7 bases and the J gene lost 7 bases, with 11 bases spanning the gap. The CDR3 is CASTQIPQPQHF. The CDR3, as DNA: TGTGCCAGCACTCAGATCCCCCAGCCCCAGCATTTT.

This chain links TRBV7-9 with TRBJ2-7; D gene ambiguous. Germline loops: CDR1 SEHNR, CDR2 FQNEAQ (reference sequence). The CDR3 covers 14 residues. Trimming cost V 5 bases and J 4 bases, with 15 bases left between them. The CDR3: CASSRDLGLYEQYF. Here the CDR3 DNA reads TGTGCCAGCAGCCGTGACCTAGGGTTGTACGAGCAGTACTTC.

A note on this clonotype: This could be a read error, since a much larger clone is one nucleotide away. The CDR3 carries no conserved terminal phenylalanine or tryptophan, so it likely arises from a read error. This chain uses TRBV7-8 with TRBJ2-1, with 9 bases that match TRBD1. The germline CDR1 and CDR2 sequences are SGHVS and FQNEAQ. The CDR3 consists of 16 residues. The junction had 9 bases not matched to a gene; V was cut back by 4 bases and J by 5 bases. The CDR3 nucleotides read TGTGCCAGCAGCTGGGCCGGGACAGGGAGGGACAATGAGCAGTTCCTC. Its protein is CASSWAGTGRDNEQFL.

This clonotype was seen many times. The chain couples TRBV24-1 to TRBJ1-5; TRBD1 might be the D (5 bases). In germline, CDR1 is KGHDR, CDR2 SFDVKD. The CDR3 length is 13 residues. Trimming cost V 4 bases and J 5 bases, with 8 bases left between them. CDR3 bases: TGTGCCACCAGTGAGGCAGGGCATCAGCCCCAGCATTTT. It is translated as CATSEAGHQPQHF.

This clonotype came up a few times. This chain connects TRBV5-4 to TRBJ2-3; 12 positions agree with TRBD2. The CDR3 contains 16 residues. After removal of 2 bases from V and 1 base from J, the junction contained 2 bases not matched to a gene. Germline V gene data show CDR1 as SGHNT and CDR2 as YYREEE (reference sequence). In DNA, the CDR3 is TGTGCCAGCAGCTTCCGGACTAGCGGGGGCACAGATACGCAGTATTTT. Encoded protein: CASSFRTSGGTDTQYF.

The J gene is TRBJ2-1, the V gene TRBV10-3, with a weak D call TRBD1 (6 bases). This CDR3 is built from 19 residues. The germline V gene encodes CDR1 ENHRY and CDR2 SYGVKD. Between the trimmed V and J ends, which lost 6 bases and 4 bases, there was a span of 28 bases. The CDR3 sequence is CAIRSTGGPSTSRYNEQFF. The CDR3 DNA sequence: TGTGCCATCAGATCGACAGGCGGCCCATCCACGAGCCGTTACAATGAGCAGTTCTTC.

This clonotype appeared many times. The chain carries TRBV7-6 and TRBJ2-5; 8 positions match TRBD1. The V segment lost 4 bases and the J segment 1 base; nucleotides outside the gene matches: 8. Germline-derived CDR1 and CDR2 are SGHVS and FNYEAQ. There are 16 residues in the CDR3. In DNA form, the CDR3 reads TGTGCCAGCAGCTACCGACAGGGGCCCACCCAAGAGACCCAGTACTTC. Its translation is CASSYRQGPTQETQYF.

Turning to this clonotype: This may arise from a read error, as a much more abundant clone is one base away. The rearrangement joins TRBV7-2 to TRBJ1-2; D not certain. The CDR3 spans 11 residues. From germline, CDR1 is SGHTA and CDR2 FQGNSA. CDR3 loop: CALLRAYGYIF. CDR3 DNA sequence: TGTGCCCTCCTCCGGGCGTATGGCTACATCTTC.